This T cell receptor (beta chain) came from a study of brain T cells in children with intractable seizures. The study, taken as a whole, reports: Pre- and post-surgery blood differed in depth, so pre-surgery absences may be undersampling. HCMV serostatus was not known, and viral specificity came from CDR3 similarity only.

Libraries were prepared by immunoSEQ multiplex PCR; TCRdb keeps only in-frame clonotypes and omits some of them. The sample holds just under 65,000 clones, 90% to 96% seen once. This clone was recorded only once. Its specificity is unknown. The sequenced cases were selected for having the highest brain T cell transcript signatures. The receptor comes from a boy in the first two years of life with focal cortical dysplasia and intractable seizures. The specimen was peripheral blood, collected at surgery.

The CDR3 DNA reads as TGTGCCAGCAGCGTAAGGATACTAGCGGGGGTCACAGATACGCAGTATTTT. As protein: CASSVRILAGVTDTQYF. The chain combines TRBV9 with TRBJ2-3, with 11 bases lining up with TRBD2. Germline V gene lookup returns CDR1 SGDLS and CDR2 YYNGEE. The CDR3 is 17 amino acids. V lost 1 base to trimming and J lost 2 bases; unmatched junction nucleotides: 6.